This T cell receptor beta chain appears in the sequencing data of a study of cytomegalovirus exposure and HLA in healthy donors. Concerning this clone itself: The antigen remains undetermined.

The V end was cut by 0 bases, the J end by 12 bases, with 21 bases between. This CDR3 comprises 15 residues. Germline V gene lookup returns CDR1 MGHRA and CDR2 YSYEKL. The study, taken as a whole, reports: Earlier results showed most TCR beta V segments being productive about 87% or about 30% of the time. Indistinguishability led to the exclusion of some V segments, TRBV6-2 and TRBV6-3 included.

In the PCR, 60 Vbeta and 13 Jbeta primers were used. Some clones are missing from TCRdb's copy, which holds only in-frame ones; the method was immunoSEQ multiplex PCR. The table includes roughly 150,000 clones, about 80% detected once. V usage is TRBV4-1 and J usage is TRBJ2-7; D perhaps matches TRBD2 (7 bases). Sequencing used PBMCs. This clonotype originated in a man younger than 45 in good health and CMV-seronegative. The DNA for the CDR3 is TGCGCCAGCAGCCAAGAGGGGGCTCTGGCGGGAGATTGGTACTTC. Its protein product is CASSQEGALAGDWYF.